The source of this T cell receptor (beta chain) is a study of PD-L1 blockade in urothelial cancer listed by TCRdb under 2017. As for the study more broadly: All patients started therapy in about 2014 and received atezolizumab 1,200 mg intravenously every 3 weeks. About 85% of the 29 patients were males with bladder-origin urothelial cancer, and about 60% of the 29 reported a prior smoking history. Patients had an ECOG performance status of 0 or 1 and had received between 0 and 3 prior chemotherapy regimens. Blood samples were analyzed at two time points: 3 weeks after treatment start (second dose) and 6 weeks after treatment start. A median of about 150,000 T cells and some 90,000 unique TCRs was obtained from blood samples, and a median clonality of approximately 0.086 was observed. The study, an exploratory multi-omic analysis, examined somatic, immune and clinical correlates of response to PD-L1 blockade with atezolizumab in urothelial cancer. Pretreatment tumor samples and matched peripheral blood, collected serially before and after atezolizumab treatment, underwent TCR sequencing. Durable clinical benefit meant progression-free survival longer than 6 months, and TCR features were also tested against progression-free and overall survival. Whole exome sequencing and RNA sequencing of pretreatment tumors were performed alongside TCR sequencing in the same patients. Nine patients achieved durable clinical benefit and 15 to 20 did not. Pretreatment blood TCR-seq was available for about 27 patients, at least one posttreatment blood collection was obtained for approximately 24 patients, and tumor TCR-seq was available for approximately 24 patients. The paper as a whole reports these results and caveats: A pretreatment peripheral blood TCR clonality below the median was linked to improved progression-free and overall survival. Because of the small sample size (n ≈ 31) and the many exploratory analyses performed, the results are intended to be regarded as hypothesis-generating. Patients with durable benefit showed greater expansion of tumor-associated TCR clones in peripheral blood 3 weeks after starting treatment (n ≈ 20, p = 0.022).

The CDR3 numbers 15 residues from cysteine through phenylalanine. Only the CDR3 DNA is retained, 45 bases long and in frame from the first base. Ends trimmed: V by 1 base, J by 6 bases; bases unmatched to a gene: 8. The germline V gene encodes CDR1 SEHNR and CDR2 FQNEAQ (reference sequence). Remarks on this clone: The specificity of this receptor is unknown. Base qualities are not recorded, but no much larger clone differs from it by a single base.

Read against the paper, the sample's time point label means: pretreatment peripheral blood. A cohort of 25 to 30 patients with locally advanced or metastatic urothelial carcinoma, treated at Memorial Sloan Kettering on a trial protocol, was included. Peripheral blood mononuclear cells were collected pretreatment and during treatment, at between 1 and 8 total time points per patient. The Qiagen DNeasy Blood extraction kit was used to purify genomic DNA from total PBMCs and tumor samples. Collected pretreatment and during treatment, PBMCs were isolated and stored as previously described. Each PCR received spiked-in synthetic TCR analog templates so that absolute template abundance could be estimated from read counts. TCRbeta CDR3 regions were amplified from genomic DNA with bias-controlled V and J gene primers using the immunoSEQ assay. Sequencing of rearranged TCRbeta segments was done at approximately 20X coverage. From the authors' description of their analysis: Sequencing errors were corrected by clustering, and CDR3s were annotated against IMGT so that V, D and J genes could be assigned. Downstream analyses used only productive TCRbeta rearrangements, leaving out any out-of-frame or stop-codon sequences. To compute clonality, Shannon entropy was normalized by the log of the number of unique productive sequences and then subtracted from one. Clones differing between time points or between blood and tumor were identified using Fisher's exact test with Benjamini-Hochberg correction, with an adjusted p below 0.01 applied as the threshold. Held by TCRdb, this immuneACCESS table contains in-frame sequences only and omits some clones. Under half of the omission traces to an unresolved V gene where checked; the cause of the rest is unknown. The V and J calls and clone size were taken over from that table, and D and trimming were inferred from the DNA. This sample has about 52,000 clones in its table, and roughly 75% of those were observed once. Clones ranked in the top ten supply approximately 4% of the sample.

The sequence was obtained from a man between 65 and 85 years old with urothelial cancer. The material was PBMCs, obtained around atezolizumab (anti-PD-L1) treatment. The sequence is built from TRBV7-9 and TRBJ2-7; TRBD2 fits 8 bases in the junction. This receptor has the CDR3 CASSLEGTRASEQYF. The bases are TGTGCCAGCAGCTTAGAAGGGACTAGGGCGAGCGAGCAGTACTTC.